This entry lists 13 T cell receptor beta chains sequenced from one sample in a study of cytomegalovirus exposure and HLA in healthy donors. 60 Vbeta and 13 Jbeta primers were used in PCR. Some clones are missing from TCRdb's copy, which holds only in-frame ones; the method was immunoSEQ multiplex PCR. Here the sample spans 120,000 to 150,000 clones, about 84% being singletons. The material sequenced was PBMCs. These receptors all stem from a woman between 40 and 50 years old in good health and CMV-seropositive.

The chain couples TRBV7-8 to TRBJ2-3, with a possible D match to TRBD1 (5 bases). Germline CDR1 is SGHVS and CDR2 is FQNEAQ. V lost 6 bases to trimming and J lost 2 bases, with 12 bases between them. CDR3 size: 14 residues. This CDR3 reads CASSQGITTDTQYF. The CDR3 DNA follows: TGTGCCAGCAGTCAGGGCATAACCACAGATACGCAGTATTTT.

The chain recombines TRBV6-5 with TRBJ1-2; D might be TRBD1 (6 bases). Trimming removed 2 bases at V and 4 bases at J, with 11 bases between. Germline V gives CDR1 MNHEY, CDR2 SVGAGI. There are 14 residues in the CDR3. The CDR3 is CASSYAQGTYGYTF. The CDR3 DNA reads TGTGCCAGCAGTTACGCCCAGGGGACCTATGGCTACACCTTC.

This clone has only a few counts. One end of the junction varies from germline; a read error may be responsible. The rearrangement joins TRBV7-9 to TRBJ2-1; no firm D call. Germline CDR1 SEHNR, CDR2 FQNEAQ (reference sequence). The CDR3 spans 15 residues. In DNA form, the CDR3 reads TGTTCCAGCAGCTTTTCTATTAGCTCCTACAATGAGCAGTTCTTC. This encodes CSSSFSISSYNEQFF. Based on the CDR3 plus reference TRBV7-9 and TRBJ2-1, the full variable domain is DTGVSQNPRHKITKRGQNVTFRCDPISEHNRLYWYRQTLGQGPEFLTYFQNEAQLEKSRLLSDRFSAERPKGSFSTLEIQRTEQGDSAMYLCSSSFSISSYNEQFFGPGTRLTVL.

The chain is built from TRBV28 and TRBJ2-1, with TRBD1 identical over 9 bases. After removal of 4 bases from V and 4 bases from J, the junction contained 8 bases not matched to a gene. Germline CDR1 and CDR2: MDHEN and SYDVKM. The CDR3 is made up of 16 amino acids. In nucleotides, the CDR3 is TGTGCCAGCAGTTCCGCGGGACAGGGACTGTACAATGAGCAGTTCTTC. It encodes CASSSAGQGLYNEQFF.

CDR3 sequence reads: CASSPTDTQYF. DNA for the CDR3: TGTGCCAGCAGCCCGACAGATACGCAGTATTTT. The chain is built from TRBV7-9 and TRBJ2-3; D call uncertain. The ends were cut back, 5 bases at V and 3 bases at J, with 3 bases in the middle. The CDR3 is 11 residues long. The germline V gene encodes CDR1 SEHNR and CDR2 FQNEAQ (reference sequence).

This chain links TRBV28 with TRBJ2-1; 13 bases fit TRBD2. CDR1 and CDR2 from the germline V gene are MDHEN and SYDVKM. This CDR3 spans 17 amino acids. The trim removed 7 bases at V and 3 bases at J, leaving 9 bases unmatched. In nucleotides, the CDR3 is TGTGCCAGCAAAGGACTAGCGGGAGAATTTCGCTACAATGAGCAGTTCTTC. It codes for CASKGLAGEFRYNEQFF. Based on the CDR3 plus reference TRBV28 and TRBJ2-1, the full variable domain is DVKVTQSSRYLVKRTGEKVFLECVQDMDHENMFWYRQDPGLGLRLIYFSYDVKMKEKGDIPEGYSVSREKKERFSLILESASTNQTSMYLCASKGLAGEFRYNEQFFGPGTRLTVL.

This clone was detected a few times. The gene calls are TRBV7-9 and TRBJ2-7, with 8 bases aligning to TRBD1. Germline CDR1 and CDR2: SEHNR and FQNEAQ (reference sequence). The CDR3 is made up of 12 amino acids. J lost 3 bases, V lost 8 bases, and 3 bases had no gene match. The CDR3 nucleotides read TGTGCCAGCGCAGGGGGCCGCTACGAGCAGTACTTC. Its translation is CASAGGRYEQYF.

This chain uses TRBV29-1 with TRBJ2-7; 10 bases align to TRBD2. Germline CDR1 and CDR2: SQVTM and ANQGSEA. The CDR3 consists of 13 residues. V trimming: 5 bases; J trimming: 2 bases; junction bases outside the gene matches: 3. CDR3 nucleotide sequence: TGCAGCGTTCTACTAGCGGGGACCTACGAGCAGTACTTC. Translated, it gives CSVLLAGTYEQYF.

As DNA, the CDR3 is TGTGCCAGCAGTGATGGGACAGGGGAGACCCAGTACTTC. This encodes CASSDGTGETQYF. The V and J genes are TRBV25-1 and TRBJ2-5, with 9 bases matching TRBD1. Per germline, CDR1 MGHDK and CDR2 SYGVNS. The J segment lost 5 bases and the V segment lost 3 bases, leaving 1 base of the junction unmatched. This CDR3 contains 13 residues.

The chain links TRBV6-1 to TRBJ2-7; 8 bases line up with TRBD1. V dropped 5 bases and J dropped 0; count of bases not matched to a gene: 6. This CDR3 has 15 residues. Germline-derived CDR1 and CDR2 are MNHNS and SASEGT. In DNA form, the CDR3 reads TGTGCCAGCAGTTTCACCGGGACAGGCTCCTACGAGCAGTACTTC. Amino acid sequence: CASSFTGTGSYEQYF.

This clone was counted a few times. Other DNA sequences in the same sample also yield this CDR3. The gene calls are TRBV5-4 and TRBJ2-2; tentative D call: TRBD2 (5 bases). Trimming took off 2 bases at V and 6 bases at J, with 8 bases between the two ends. Germline V gene data show CDR1 as SGHNT and CDR2 as YYREEE (reference sequence). The CDR3 length is 13 residues. CDR3 sequence: CASSLDGAGELFF. The DNA of the CDR3 is TGTGCCAGCAGCTTAGACGGGGCCGGGGAGCTGTTTTTT.

This clone has a handful of counts. The genes are TRBV29-1 and TRBJ1-1, with 8 bases aligning to TRBD1. The CDR3 length is 16 residues. Germline V gene lookup returns CDR1 SQVTM and CDR2 ANQGSEA. After removal of 2 bases from V and 1 base from J, the junction contained 9 bases not matched to a gene. The CDR3 region is CSVEIQGAFWNTEAFF. In DNA, the CDR3 is TGCAGCGTTGAAATCCAGGGGGCGTTTTGGAACACTGAAGCTTTCTTT.

The gene calls are TRBV7-9 and TRBJ2-2; 9 bases match TRBD2. V gave up 0 bases and J gave up 5 bases; unmatched junction bases: 10. The germline V gene has CDR1 SEHNR and CDR2 FQNEAQ (reference sequence). This CDR3 has 18 amino acids. CDR3 DNA sequence: TGTGCCAGCAGCTTAGCGCATCGAGTAAGCGGGAGGACCGGGGAGCTGTTTTTT. It specifies CASSLAHRVSGRTGELFF.